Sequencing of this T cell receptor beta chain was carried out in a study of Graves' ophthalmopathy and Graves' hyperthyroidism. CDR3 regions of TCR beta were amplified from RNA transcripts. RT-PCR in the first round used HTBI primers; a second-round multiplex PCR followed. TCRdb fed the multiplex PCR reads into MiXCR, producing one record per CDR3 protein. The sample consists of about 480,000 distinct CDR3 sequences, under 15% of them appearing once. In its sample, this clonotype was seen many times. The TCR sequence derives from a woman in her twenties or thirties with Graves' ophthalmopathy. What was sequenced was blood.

This CDR3 is CASSQDLGTALAQYF. Here the CDR3 DNA reads TGTGCCAGCAGCCAAGATCTTGGAACTGCCTTGGCCCAGTACTTC. The chain uses TRBV4-2 and TRBJ2-5; D unclear. Trimming cost V 0 bases and J 9 bases, with 17 bases left between them. CDR3 length: 15 residues. CDR1 LGHNA and CDR2 YNFKEQ come from the germline V gene.